This TCR beta chain comes out of a study of glioma-infiltrating T cells. Study conclusions and caveats: Above-expected tissue-blood divergence occurred in all gliomas, most in low-grade ones. CDR3 overlap between tissue and blood was very small.

This CDR3 comprises 13 residues. Germline loops: CDR1 MNHEY, CDR2 SMNVEV (reference sequence). Using RNA template, CDR3s of TCR alpha and beta were amplified with iRepertoire arm-PCR. Input was 100-400 ng of tissue mRNA or PBMC total RNA. One entry per CDR3 protein results from TCRdb running MiXCR on the multiplex PCR reads. Among about 190,000 distinct CDR3 sequences listed, 30% to 40% were seen once. Remarks on this clonotype: Its antigen is not identified. At one end the junction does not follow the germline gene, possibly because of a read error.

Material: glioma tissue, nonneoplastic brain tissue, or PBMCs (not recorded which). The chain has TRBV27 and TRBJ2-1, with D perhaps matching TRBD1 or TRBD2 (5 bases each). The clonotype originates from a human donor with low-grade glioma or glioblastoma, undergoing nonglioma brain surgery, or in good health (not recorded which). The DNA of the CDR3 is TGTGCCACCAGGTTATGGGACCACAATGAGCAGGTCTTC. This encodes CATRLWDHNEQVF.